This entry lists 8 T cell receptor beta chains sequenced from one sample in a study of OX40 agonist ivuxolimab in advanced cancers. Some clones are missing from TCRdb's copy, which holds only in-frame ones; the method was immunoSEQ multiplex PCR. This repertoire shows 75,000 to 80,000 clones, 70% to 90% found once; its top ten account for around 1.8%. The material was CD4+ or CD8+ T cells sorted from blood, obtained in a trial of the OX40 agonist ivuxolimab. Source of these receptors: an adult with an advanced solid tumor such as melanoma, head and neck, liver or kidney cancer.

The chain carries TRBV29-1 and TRBJ1-2; possibly TRBD1 for D (6 bases). Trimming left V 3 bases short and J 4 bases short, with 12 bases between. CDR3 size: 13 residues. The germline CDR1 and CDR2 sequences are SQVTM and ANQGSEA. The CDR3 sequence: CSVEGGGGYGYTF. In DNA, the CDR3 is TGCAGCGTTGAGGGGGGGGGCGGCTATGGCTACACCTTC.

The chain couples TRBV6-1 to TRBJ2-3; TRBD2 matches at 9 bases. Germline CDR1 and CDR2: MNHNS and SASEGT. The ends lost 0 bases at V and 0 bases at J; junction bases unmatched: 7. The CDR3 sequence is 18 residues long. In nucleotides, the CDR3 is TGTGCCAGCAGTGAAGCGAGGGTAGCGGGAGCCAGCACAGATACGCAGTATTTT. It yields the protein CASSEARVAGASTDTQYF.

The genes are TRBV2 and TRBJ2-4, with 7 bases lining up with TRBD1. The CDR3 is 15 amino acids. Unmatched junction bases numbered 12, after V lost 4 bases and J lost 9 bases. The germline CDR1 and CDR2 sequences are SNHLY and FYNNEI. CDR3 DNA sequence: TGTGCCAGCAGTGCACAAGGGGGCTTAGGGGGCATTCAGTACTTC. It translates to CASSAQGGLGGIQYF.

This CDR3 reads CAWTSGTGLNQPQHF. The CDR3 region has the DNA TGTGCCTGGACCTCAGGGACAGGGCTAAATCAGCCCCAGCATTTT. The rearrangement uses TRBV30 and TRBJ1-5, with TRBD1 matching 9 bases. The CDR3 has 15 amino acids. The J segment lost 4 bases and the V segment lost 4 bases, leaving 8 bases of the junction unmatched. Looked up from germline, CDR1 is GTSNPN and CDR2 is SVGIG (reference sequence).

J is TRBJ2-3 and V is TRBV19; no clear D. V shed 7 bases and J shed 6 bases, with 14 bases lying between them. The CDR3 consists of 13 residues. CDR1 and CDR2 from the germline V gene are LNHDA and SQIVND (reference sequence). This CDR3 is CASTSGQLDTQYF. For the CDR3, the DNA is TGTGCCAGTACCTCCGGCCAGCTCGATACGCAGTATTTT.

This chain connects TRBV7-2 to TRBJ2-1; D unresolved. The V end was cut by 6 bases, the J end by 8 bases, with 11 bases between. CDR1 and CDR2 (germline): SGHTA, FQGNSA. The CDR3 length is 12 residues. CDR3 sequence reads: CASSPTADEQFF. CDR3 bases: TGTGCCAGCAGTCCCACTGCGGATGAGCAGTTCTTC.

J is TRBJ1-5 and V is TRBV2; no clear D gene. The CDR3 consists of 13 residues. CDR1 SNHLY and CDR2 FYNNEI come from the germline V gene. Trimming removed 7 bases at V and 7 bases at J, with 14 bases between. The CDR3, as DNA: TGTGCCAGCAAGCCACCGGGTGGGCAGCCCCAGCATTTT. Amino acids: CASKPPGGQPQHF.

J is TRBJ2-7 and V is TRBV6-5, with 8 positions matching TRBD1. With V trimmed by 2 bases and J by 5 bases, 8 bases remained unmatched. This CDR3 spans 15 amino acids. Germline-derived CDR1 and CDR2 are MNHEY and SVGAGI. This CDR3 reads CASSYAAGGFDEQYF. The CDR3 nucleotides are TGTGCCAGCAGTTACGCCGCAGGGGGCTTTGACGAGCAGTACTTC.